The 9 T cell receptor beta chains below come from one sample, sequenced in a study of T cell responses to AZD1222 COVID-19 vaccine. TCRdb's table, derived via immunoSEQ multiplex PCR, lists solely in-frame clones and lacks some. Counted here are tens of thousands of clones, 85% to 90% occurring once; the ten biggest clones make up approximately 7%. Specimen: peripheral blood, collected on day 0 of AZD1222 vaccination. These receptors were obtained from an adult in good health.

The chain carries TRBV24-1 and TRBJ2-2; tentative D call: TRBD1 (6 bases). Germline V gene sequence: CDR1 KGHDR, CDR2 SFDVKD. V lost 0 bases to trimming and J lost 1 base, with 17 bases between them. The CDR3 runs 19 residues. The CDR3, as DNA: TGTGCCACCAGTGATTTGCCCGATAAAGGACAGCGGAACACCGGGGAGCTGTTTTTT. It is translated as CATSDLPDKGQRNTGELFF.

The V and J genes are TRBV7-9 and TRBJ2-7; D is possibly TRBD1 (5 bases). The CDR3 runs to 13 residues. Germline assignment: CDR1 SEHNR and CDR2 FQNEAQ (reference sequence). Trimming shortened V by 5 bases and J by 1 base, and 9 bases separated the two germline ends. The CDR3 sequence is CASSARVSYEQYF. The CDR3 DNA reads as TGTGCCAGCAGCGCCAGGGTGTCCTACGAGCAGTACTTC.

The CDR3 coding sequence is TGTGCCAGCAGTGAAGGTACAGGGGACACTGAAGCTTTCTTT. Its protein product is CASSEGTGDTEAFF. This chain uses TRBV2 with TRBJ1-1; 7 nucleotides agree with TRBD1. J gave up 3 bases and V 1 base, and 2 bases lay outside the gene matches. Germline V lookup: CDR1 SNHLY, CDR2 FYNNEI. This CDR3 is 14 amino acids long.

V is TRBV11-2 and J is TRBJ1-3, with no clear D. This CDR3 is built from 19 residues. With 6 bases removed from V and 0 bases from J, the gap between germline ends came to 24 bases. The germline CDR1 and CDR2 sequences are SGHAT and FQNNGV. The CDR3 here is CASRTGRPKPTLSGNTIYF. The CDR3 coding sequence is TGTGCCAGCAGAACCGGACGACCTAAACCCACACTCTCTGGAAACACCATATATTTT.

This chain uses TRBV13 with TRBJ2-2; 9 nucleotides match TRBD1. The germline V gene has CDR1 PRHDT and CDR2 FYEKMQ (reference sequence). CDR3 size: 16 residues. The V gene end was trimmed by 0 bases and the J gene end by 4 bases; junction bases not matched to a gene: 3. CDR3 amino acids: CASSLGGQGFTGELFF. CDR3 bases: TGTGCCAGCAGCTTAGGTGGACAGGGGTTCACCGGGGAGCTGTTTTTT.

The DNA for the CDR3 is TGTGCCAGCACCGCCCAAGGACAGTTGGGTGGCTACACCTTC. Amino acid sequence: CASTAQGQLGGYTF. This rearrangement joins TRBV11-2 to TRBJ1-2, with a possible D match to TRBD1 (6 bases). CDR1 and CDR2 from the germline V gene are SGHAT and FQNNGV. There are 14 residues in the CDR3. V was shortened by 7 bases and J by 7 bases, with 19 bases between the two germline ends.

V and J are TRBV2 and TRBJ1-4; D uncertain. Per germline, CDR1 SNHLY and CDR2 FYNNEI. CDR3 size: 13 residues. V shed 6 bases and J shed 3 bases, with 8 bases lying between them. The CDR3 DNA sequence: TGTGCCAGCAGCCTCTTCTCTAATGAAAAACTGTTTTTT. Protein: CASSLFSNEKLFF. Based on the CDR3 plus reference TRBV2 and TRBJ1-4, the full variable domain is EPEVTQTPSHQVTQMGQEVILRCVPISNHLYFYWYRQILGQKVEFLVSFYNNEISEKSEIFDDQFSVERPDGSNFTLKIRSTKLEDSAMYFCASSLFSNEKLFFGSGTQLSVL.

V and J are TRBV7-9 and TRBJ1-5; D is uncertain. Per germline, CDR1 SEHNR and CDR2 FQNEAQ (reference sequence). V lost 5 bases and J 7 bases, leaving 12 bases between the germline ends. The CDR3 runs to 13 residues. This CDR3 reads CASSKEGAQPQHF. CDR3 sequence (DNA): TGTGCCAGCAGCAAAGAGGGCGCGCAGCCCCAGCATTTT.

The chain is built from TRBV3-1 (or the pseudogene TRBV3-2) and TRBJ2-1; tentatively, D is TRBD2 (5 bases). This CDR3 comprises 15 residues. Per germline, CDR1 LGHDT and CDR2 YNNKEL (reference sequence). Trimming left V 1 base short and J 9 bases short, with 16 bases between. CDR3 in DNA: TGTGCCAGCAGCCAAGTAGGTCGAGGAGGCAGTGAGCAGTTCTTC. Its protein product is CASSQVGRGGSEQFF.